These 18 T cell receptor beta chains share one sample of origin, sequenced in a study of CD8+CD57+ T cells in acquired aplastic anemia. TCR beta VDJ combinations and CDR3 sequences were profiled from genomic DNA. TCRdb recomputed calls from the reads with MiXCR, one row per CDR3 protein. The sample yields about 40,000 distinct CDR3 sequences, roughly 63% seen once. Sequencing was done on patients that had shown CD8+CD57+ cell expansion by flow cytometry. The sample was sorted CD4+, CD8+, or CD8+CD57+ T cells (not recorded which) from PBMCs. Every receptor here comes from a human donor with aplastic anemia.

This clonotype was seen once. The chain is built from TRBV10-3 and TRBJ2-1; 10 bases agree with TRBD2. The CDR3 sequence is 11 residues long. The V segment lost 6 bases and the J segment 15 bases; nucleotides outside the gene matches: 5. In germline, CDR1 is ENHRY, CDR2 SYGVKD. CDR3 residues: CAIRDLAGAFF. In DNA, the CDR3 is TGTGCCATCAGAGATCTAGCGGGGGCGTTCTTC.

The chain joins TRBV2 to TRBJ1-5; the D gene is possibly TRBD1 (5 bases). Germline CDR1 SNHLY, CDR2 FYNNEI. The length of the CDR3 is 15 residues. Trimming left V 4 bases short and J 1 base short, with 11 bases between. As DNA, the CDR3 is TGTGCCAGCAGTGCTGGACGGGGGAGCAATCAGCCCCAGCATTTT. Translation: CASSAGRGSNQPQHF.

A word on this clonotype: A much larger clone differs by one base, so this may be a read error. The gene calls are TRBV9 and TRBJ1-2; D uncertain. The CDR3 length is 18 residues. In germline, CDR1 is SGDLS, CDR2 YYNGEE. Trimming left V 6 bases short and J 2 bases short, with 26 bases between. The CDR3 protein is CASNAPRNPGNLNYGYTF. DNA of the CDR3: TGTGCCAGCAACGCGCCACGCAATCCGGGGAATTTGAACTATGGCTACACCTTC.

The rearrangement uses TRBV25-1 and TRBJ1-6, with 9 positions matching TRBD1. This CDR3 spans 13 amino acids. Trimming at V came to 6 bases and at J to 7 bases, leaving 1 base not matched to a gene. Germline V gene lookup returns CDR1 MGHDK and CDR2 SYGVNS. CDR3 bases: TGTGCCAGCAGCGGACAGGGGAATTCACCCCTCCACTTT. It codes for CASSGQGNSPLHF.

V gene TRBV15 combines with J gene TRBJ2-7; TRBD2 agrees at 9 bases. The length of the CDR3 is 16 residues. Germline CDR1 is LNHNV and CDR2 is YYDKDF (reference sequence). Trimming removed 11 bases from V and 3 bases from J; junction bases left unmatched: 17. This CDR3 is CASALSAAGGHYEQYF. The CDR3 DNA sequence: TGTGCCTCCGCCCTTTCGGCAGCGGGAGGCCACTACGAGCAGTACTTC.

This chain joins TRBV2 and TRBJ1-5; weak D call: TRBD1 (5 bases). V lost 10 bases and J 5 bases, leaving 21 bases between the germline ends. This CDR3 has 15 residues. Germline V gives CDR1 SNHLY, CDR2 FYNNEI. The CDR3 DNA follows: TGTGCCACCGCGGGCGGGGGGTTTTCGGATCAGCCCCAGCATTTT. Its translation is CATAGGGFSDQPQHF.

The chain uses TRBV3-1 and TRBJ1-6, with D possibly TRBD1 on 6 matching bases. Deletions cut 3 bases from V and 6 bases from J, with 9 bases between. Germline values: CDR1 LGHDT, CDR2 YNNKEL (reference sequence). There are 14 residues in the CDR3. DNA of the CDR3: TGTGCCAGCAGCCAGGACAGTTTTAATTCACCCCTCCACTTT. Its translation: CASSQDSFNSPLHF. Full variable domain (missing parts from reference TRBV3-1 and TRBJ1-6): DTAVSQTPKYLVTQMGNDKSIKCEQNLGHDTMYWYKQDSKKFLKIMFSYNNKELIINETVPNRFSPKSPDKAHLNLHINSLELGDSAVYFCASSQDSFNSPLHFGNGTRLTVT.

The DNA of the CDR3 is TGTGCCATCAGTAGTGGGGATCTGGCATCCTACGAGCAGTACTTC. Its translation: CAISSGDLASYEQYF. V gene TRBV10-3 combines with J gene TRBJ2-7; no clear D gene. There are 15 residues in the CDR3. Deletions cut 5 bases from V and 1 base from J, with 15 bases between. In germline, CDR1 is ENHRY, CDR2 SYGVKD.

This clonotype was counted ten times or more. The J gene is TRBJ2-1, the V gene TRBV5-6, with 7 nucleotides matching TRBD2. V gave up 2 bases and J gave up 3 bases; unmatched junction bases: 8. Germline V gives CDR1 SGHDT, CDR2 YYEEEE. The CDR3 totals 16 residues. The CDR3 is CASSLGPGLLYNEQFF. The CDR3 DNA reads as TGTGCCAGCAGCTTAGGCCCGGGACTACTCTACAATGAGCAGTTCTTC.

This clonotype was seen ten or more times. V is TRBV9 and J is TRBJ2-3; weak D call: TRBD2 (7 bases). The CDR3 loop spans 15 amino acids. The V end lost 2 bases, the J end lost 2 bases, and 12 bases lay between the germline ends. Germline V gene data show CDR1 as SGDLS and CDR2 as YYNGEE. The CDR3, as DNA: TGTGCCAGCAGCGTCGGCGGGGGCTTCACAGATACGCAGTATTTT. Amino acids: CASSVGGGFTDTQYF. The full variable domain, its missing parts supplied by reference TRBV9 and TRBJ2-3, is DSGVTQTPKHLITATGQRVTLRCSPRSGDLSVYWYQQSLDQGLQFLIQYYNGEERAKGNILERFSAQQFPDLHSELNLSSLELGDSALYFCASSVGGGFTDTQYFGPGTRLTVL.

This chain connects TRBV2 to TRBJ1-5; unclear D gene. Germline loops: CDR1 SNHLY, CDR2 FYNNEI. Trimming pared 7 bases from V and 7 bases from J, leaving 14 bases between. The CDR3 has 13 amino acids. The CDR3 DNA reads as TGTGCCAGCAAGGACCCCTGGGAACAGCCCCAGCATTTT. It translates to CASKDPWEQPQHF.

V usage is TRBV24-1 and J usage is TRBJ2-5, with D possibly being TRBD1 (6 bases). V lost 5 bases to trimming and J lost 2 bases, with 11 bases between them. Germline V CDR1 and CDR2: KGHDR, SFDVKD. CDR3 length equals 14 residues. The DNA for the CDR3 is TGTGCCACCAGTGCAGGGACACCACAAGAGACCCAGTACTTC. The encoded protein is CATSAGTPQETQYF.

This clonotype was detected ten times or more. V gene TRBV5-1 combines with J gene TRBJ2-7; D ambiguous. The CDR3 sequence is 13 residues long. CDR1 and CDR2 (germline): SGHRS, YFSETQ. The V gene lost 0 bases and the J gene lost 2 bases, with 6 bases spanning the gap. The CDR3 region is CASSLDQTYEQYF. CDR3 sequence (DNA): TGCGCCAGCAGCTTGGACCAGACCTACGAGCAGTACTTC.

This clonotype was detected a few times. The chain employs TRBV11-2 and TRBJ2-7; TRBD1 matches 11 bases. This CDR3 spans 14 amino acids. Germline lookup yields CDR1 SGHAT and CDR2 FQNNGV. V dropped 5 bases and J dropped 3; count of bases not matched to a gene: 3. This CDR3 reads CASSPGQGVYEQYF. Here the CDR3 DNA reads TGTGCCAGCAGCCCGGGACAGGGGGTCTACGAGCAGTACTTC.

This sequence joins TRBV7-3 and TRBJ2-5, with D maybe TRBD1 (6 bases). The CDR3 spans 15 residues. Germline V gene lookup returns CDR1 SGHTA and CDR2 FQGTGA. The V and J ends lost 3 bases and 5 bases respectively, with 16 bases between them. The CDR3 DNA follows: TGTGCCAGCAGCTTCTCGACAGGTAGCAAGGAGACCCAGTACTTC. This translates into CASSFSTGSKETQYF.

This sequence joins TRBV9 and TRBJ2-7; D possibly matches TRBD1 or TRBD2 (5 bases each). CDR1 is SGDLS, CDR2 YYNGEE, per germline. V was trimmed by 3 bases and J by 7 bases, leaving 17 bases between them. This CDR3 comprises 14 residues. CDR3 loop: CASSGTRGGREQYF. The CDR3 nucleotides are TGTGCCAGCAGCGGTACTAGGGGTGGCCGGGAGCAGTACTTC.

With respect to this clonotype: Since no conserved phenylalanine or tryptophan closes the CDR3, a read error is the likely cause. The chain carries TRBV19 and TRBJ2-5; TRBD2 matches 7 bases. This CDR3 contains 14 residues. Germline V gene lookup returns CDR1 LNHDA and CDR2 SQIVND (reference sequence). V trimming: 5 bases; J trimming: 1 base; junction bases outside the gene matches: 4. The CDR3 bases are TGTGCCAGTAGTGCTGGGGGGGGCCAAGAGACCCAGTACCTC. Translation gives CASSAGGGQETQYL.

This chain's CDR3 is CASTGGSSTDTQYF. The CDR3 coding sequence is TGTGCCAGCACCGGAGGTTCTAGCACAGATACGCAGTATTTT. V is TRBV2 and J is TRBJ2-3, with a tentative D call TRBD2 (5 bases). The CDR3 has 14 amino acids. CDR1 and CDR2 (germline): SNHLY, FYNNEI. The V end was cut by 7 bases, the J end by 0 bases, with 11 bases between.